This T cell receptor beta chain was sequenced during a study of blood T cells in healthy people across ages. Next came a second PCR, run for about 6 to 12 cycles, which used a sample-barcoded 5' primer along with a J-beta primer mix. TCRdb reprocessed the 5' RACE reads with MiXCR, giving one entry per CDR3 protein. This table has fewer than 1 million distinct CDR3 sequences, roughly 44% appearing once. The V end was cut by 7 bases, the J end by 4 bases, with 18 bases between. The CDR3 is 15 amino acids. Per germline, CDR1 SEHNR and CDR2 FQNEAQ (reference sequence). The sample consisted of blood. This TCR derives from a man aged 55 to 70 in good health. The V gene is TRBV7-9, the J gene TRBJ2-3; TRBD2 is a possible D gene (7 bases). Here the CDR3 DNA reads TGTGCCAGCACCGTAGGAGGGGGGGCGGCAGATACGCAGTATTTT. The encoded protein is CASTVGGGAADTQYF. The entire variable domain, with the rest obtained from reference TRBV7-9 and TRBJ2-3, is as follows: DTGVSQNPRHKITKRGQNVTFRCDPISEHNRLYWYRQTLGQGPEFLTYFQNEAQLEKSRLLSDRFSAERPKGSFSTLEIQRTEQGDSAMYLCASTVGGGAADTQYFGPGTRLTVL.